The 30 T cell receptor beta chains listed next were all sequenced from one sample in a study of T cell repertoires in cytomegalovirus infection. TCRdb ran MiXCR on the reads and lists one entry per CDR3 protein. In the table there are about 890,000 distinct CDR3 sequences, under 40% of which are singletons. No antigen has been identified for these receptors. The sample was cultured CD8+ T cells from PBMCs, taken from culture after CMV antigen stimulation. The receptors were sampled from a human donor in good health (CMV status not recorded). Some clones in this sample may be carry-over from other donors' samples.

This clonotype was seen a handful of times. The chain's CDR3 is CASSVISQDSYNEQFF. The CDR3 nucleotides are TGTGCCAGCAGTGTCATCAGTCAAGATTCCTACAATGAGCAGTTCTTC. The chain has TRBV2 and TRBJ2-1; D gene unclear. CDR3 length: 16 amino acids. V dropped 4 bases and J dropped 1 base, with 14 bases sitting between them. The germline CDR1 and CDR2 sequences are SNHLY and FYNNEI.

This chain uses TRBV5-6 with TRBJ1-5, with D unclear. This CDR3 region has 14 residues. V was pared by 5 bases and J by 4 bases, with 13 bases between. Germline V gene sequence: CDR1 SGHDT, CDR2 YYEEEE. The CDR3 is CASSLKGRNQPQHF. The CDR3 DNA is TGTGCCAGCAGTCTAAAAGGGAGGAATCAGCCCCAGCATTTT.

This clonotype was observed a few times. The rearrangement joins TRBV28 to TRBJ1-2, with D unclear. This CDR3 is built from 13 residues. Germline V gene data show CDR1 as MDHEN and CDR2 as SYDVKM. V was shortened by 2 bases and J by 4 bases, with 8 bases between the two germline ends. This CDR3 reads CASSLDTGYGYTF. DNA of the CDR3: TGTGCCAGCAGTTTAGACACCGGCTATGGCTACACCTTC.

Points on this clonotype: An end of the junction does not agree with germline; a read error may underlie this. Here the CDR3 reads CTSSPPLAGYEQYF. In DNA, the CDR3 is TGTACCAGCAGCCCGCCACTAGCGGGGTACGAGCAGTACTTC. The chain couples TRBV7-6 to TRBJ2-7, with 10 bases lining up with TRBD2. Germline lookup yields CDR1 SGHVS and CDR2 FNYEAQ. This CDR3 contains 14 residues.

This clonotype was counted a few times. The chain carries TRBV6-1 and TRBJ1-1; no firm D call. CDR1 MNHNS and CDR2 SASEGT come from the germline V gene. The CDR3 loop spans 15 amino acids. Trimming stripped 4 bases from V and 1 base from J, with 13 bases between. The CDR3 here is CASSALWRENTEAFF. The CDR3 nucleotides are TGTGCCAGCAGTGCCCTATGGAGGGAGAACACTGAAGCTTTCTTT.

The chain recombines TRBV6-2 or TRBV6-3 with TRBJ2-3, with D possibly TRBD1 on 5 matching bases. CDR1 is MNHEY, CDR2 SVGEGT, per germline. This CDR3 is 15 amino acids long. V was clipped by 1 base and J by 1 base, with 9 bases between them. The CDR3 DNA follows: TGTGCCAGCAGTTACTTGGGGCCACGCACAGATACGCAGTATTTT. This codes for CASSYLGPRTDTQYF.

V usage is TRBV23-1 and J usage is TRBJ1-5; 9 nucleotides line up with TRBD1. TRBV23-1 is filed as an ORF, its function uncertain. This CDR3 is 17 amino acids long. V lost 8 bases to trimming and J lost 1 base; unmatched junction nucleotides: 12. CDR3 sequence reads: CASGIRDREGSNQPQHF. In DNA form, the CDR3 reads TGCGCCAGCGGGATCCGGGACAGGGAGGGGAGCAATCAGCCCCAGCATTTT.

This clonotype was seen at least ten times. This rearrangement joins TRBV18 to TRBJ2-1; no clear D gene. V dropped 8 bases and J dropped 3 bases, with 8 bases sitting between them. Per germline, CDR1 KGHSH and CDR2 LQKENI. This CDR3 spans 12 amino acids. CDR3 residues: CASSPVYNEQFF. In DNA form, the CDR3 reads TGTGCCAGCAGCCCTGTCTACAATGAGCAGTTCTTC.

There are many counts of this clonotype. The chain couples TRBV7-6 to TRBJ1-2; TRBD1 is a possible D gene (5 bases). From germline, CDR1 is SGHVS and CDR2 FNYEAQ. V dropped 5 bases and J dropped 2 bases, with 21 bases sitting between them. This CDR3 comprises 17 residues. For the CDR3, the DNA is TGTGCCAGCAGCCAATGGCAGGGCATAAGGTCAAACTATGGCTACACCTTC. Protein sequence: CASSQWQGIRSNYGYTF. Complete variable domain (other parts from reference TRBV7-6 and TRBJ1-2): GAGVSQSPRYKVTKRGQDVALRCDPISGHVSLYWYRQALGQGPEFLTYFNYEAQQDKSGLPNDRFSAERPEGSISTLTIQRTEQRDSAMYRCASSQWQGIRSNYGYTFGSGTRLTVV.

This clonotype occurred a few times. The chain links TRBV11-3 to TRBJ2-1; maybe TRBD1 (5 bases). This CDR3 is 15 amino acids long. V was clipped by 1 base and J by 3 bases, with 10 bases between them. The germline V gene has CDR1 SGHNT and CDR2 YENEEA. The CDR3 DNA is TGTGCCAGCAGCTTAGTCGACCAGGGCTACAATGAGCAGTTCTTC. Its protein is CASSLVDQGYNEQFF.

DNA of the CDR3: TGTGCCAGCAGTTACGAAGGGACAGGGGGCACCGGGGAGCTGTTTTTT. Amino acids: CASSYEGTGGTGELFF. The gene calls are TRBV6-5 and TRBJ2-2, with TRBD1 matching over 11 bases. Germline-derived CDR1 and CDR2 are MNHEY and SVGAGI. The CDR3 is made up of 16 amino acids. V shed 2 bases, J shed 4 bases, and the junction held 3 bases outside the gene matches.

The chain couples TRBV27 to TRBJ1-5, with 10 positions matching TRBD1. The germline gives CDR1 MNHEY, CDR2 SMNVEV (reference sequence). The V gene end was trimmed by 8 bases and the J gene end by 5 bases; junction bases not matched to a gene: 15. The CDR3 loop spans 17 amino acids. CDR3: CASHPGQGFGIDQPQHF. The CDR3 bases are TGTGCCAGCCATCCGGGACAGGGGTTCGGGATTGATCAGCCCCAGCATTTT.

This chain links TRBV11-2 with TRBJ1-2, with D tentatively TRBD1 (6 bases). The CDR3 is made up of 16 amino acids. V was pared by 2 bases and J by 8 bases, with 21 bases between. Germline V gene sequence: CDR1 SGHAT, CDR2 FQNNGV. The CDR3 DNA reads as TGTGCCAGCAGCTTAAGGCGGCAAGGCGTCGACAGGGGCTACACCTTC. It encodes CASSLRRQGVDRGYTF.

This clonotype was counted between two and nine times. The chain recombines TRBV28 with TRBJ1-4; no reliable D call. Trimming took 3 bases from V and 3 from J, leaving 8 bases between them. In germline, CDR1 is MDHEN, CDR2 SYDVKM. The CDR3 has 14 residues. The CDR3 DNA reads TGTGCCAGCAGTTTGGACTCCCCTAATGAAAAACTGTTTTTT. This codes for CASSLDSPNEKLFF.

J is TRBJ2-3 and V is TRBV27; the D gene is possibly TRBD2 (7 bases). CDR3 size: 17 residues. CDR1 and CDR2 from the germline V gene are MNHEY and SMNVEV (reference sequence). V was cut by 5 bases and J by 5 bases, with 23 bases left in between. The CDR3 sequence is CASSPMAGGRLKDTQYF. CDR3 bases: TGTGCCAGCAGTCCTATGGCCGGGGGGCGATTAAAAGATACGCAGTATTTT.

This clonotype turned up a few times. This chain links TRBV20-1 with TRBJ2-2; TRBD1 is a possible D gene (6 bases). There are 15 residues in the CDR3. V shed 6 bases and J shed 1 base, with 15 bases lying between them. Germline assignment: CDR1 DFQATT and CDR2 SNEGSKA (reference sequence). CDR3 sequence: CSASSRGQNTGELFF. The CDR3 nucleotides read TGCAGTGCCTCATCCAGGGGCCAGAACACCGGGGAGCTGTTTTTT.

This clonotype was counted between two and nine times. CDR3 residues: CASSQDTGGFTDTQYF. The DNA of the CDR3 is TGCGCCAGCAGCCAAGATACGGGGGGTTTCACAGATACGCAGTATTTT. The chain joins TRBV4-3 to TRBJ2-3; TRBD2 aligns across 7 bases. CDR1 and CDR2 (germline): LGHNA, YSLEER. CDR3 length: 16 amino acids. V dropped 0 bases and J dropped 2; count of bases not matched to a gene: 5.

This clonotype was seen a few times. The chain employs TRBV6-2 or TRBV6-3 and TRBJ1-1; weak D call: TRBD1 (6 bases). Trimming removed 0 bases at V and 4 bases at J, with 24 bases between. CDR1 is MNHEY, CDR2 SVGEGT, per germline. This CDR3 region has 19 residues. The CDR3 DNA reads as TGTGCCAGCAGTTACTCTTTTGTAGTTGATCGGGGGCTCGGCACTGAAGCTTTCTTT. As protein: CASSYSFVVDRGLGTEAFF.

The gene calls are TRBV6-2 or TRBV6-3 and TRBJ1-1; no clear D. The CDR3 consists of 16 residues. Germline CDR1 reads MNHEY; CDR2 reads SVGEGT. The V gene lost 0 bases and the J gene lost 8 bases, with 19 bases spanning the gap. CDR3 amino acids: CASSYSPLPTGLEAFF. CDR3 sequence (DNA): TGTGCCAGCAGTTACTCTCCACTCCCGACTGGCCTGGAAGCTTTCTTT.

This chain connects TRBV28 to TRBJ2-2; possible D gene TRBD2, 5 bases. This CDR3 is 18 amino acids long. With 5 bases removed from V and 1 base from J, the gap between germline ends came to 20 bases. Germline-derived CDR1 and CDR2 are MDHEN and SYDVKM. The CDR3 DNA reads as TGTGCCAGCAGTATTCAGCCGATCTTCCGGGAGAACACCGGGGAGCTGTTTTTT. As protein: CASSIQPIFRENTGELFF.

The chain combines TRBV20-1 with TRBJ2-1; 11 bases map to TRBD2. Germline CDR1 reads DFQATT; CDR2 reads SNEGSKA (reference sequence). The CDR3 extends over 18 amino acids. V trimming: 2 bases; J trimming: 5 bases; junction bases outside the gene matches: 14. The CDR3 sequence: CSARRPSGGRYDNNEQFF. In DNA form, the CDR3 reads TGCAGTGCTAGAAGGCCTAGCGGGGGGCGATATGATAACAATGAGCAGTTCTTC.

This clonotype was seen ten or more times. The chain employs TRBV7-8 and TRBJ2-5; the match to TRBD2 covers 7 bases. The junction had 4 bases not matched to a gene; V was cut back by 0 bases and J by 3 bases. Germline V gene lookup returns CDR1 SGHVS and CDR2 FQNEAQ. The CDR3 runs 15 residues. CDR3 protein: CASSLAAGVKETQYF. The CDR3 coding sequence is TGTGCCAGCAGCTTAGCGGCGGGGGTGAAAGAGACCCAGTACTTC.

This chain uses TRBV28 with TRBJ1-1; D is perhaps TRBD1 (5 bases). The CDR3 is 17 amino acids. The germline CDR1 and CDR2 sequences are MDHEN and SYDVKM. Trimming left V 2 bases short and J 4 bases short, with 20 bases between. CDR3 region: CASSLDPGGGRSTEAFF. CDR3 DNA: TGTGCCAGCAGTTTAGACCCTGGGGGAGGGAGGTCCACTGAAGCTTTCTTT.

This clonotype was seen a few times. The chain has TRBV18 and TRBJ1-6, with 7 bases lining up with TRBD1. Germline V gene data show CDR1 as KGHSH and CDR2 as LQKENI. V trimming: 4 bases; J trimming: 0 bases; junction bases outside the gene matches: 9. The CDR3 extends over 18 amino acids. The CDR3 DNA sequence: TGTGCCAGCTCACGAAACAGGGGCTCAAGCTCCTATAATTCACCCCTCCACTTT. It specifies CASSRNRGSSSYNSPLHF.

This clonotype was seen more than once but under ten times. CDR3 sequence: CAISEFPLEANEKLFF. For the CDR3, the DNA is TGTGCCATCAGTGAGTTTCCCCTCGAGGCGAATGAAAAACTGTTTTTT. The chain joins TRBV10-3 to TRBJ1-4; no firm D call. This CDR3 has 16 residues. The V and J ends lost 1 base and 5 bases respectively, with 14 bases between them. Germline CDR1 ENHRY, CDR2 SYGVKD.

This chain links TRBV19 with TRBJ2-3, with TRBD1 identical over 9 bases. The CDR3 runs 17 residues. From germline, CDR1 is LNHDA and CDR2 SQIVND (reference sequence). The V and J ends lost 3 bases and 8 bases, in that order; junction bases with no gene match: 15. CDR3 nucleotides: TGTGCCAGTAGTATCATCAAACGGACAGGGGTATCAAGTACGCAGTATTTT. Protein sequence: CASSIIKRTGVSSTQYF.

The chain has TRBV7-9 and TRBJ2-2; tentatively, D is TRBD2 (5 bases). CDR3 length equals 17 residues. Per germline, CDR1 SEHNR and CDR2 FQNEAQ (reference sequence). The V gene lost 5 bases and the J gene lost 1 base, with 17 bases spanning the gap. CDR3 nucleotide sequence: TGTGCCAGCAGCCCCACGGACTCTGCGGAGAACACCGGGGAGCTGTTTTTT. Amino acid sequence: CASSPTDSAENTGELFF.

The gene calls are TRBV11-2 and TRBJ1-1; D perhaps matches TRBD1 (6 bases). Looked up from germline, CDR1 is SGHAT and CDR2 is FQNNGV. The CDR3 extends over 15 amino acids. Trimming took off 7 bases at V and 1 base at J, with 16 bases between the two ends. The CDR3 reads CASTNTGRRNTEAFF. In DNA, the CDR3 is TGTGCCAGCACCAATACAGGGAGGCGGAACACTGAAGCTTTCTTT.

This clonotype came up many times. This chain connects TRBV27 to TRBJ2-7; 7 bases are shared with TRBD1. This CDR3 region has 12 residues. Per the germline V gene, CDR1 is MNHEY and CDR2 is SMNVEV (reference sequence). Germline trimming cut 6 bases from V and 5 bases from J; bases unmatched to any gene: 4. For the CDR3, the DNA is TGTGCCAGCAGCTTACAGGGGAACGAGCAGTACTTC. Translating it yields CASSLQGNEQYF.

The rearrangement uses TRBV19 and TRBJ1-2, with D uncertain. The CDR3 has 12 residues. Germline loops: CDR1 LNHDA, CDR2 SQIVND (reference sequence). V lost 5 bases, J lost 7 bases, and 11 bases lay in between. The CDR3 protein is CASSLGLGGYTF. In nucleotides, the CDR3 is TGTGCCAGTAGTCTGGGCTTAGGTGGCTACACCTTC.